Following are 20 T cell receptor beta chains from one sample sequenced in a study of blood T cells in healthy people across ages (dated by TCRdb to 2015 to 2017). Preparation of the library involved 5' RACE. Sequencing used an Illumina HiSeq 2500. A second PCR of roughly 6 to 11 cycles was run with a J-beta primer mix and a sample-barcoded 5' primer. TCRdb passed the public sequencing reads through fastp at Q25 and MiXCR, retaining productive beta sequences. Rows merge per CDR3 protein into single entries with the most common DNA and genes. This sample is represented by fewer than 950,000 distinct CDR3 sequences; 53% of them were singletons. Jointly, the top ten make up approximately 40% of the sample. The sequenced material came from blood. The receptor set was obtained from a man at least 80 years old in good health.

The V and J genes are TRBV4-2 and TRBJ2-1; D not resolved. This CDR3 is built from 16 residues. V lost 0 bases and J 4 bases, leaving 13 bases between the germline ends. Germline V lookup: CDR1 LGHNA, CDR2 YNFKEQ. DNA of the CDR3: TGTGCCAGCAGCCAAGATCTAGGTACTACTTACAATGAGCAGTTCTTC. Its translation is CASSQDLGTTYNEQFF.

J is TRBJ2-7 and V is TRBV20-1, with 7 positions matching TRBD1. V lost 8 bases, J lost 4 bases, and 8 bases stayed unmatched. Germline V gene sequence: CDR1 DFQATT, CDR2 SNEGSKA (reference sequence). The CDR3 loop spans 12 amino acids. The CDR3: CSTTGTAYEQYF. The CDR3 nucleotides are TGCAGTACCACCGGGACAGCGTACGAGCAGTACTTC.

This chain links TRBV12-3 or TRBV12-4 with TRBJ2-2, with 7 bases identical to TRBD2. CDR3 length: 12 amino acids. CDR3 in amino acids: CVATSRVGELFF. The CDR3 nucleotides read TGTGTAGCGACTAGCCGGGTCGGGGAGCTGTTTTTT.

The V gene is TRBV7-2, the J gene TRBJ2-5, with 11 bases aligning to TRBD2. Germline V lookup: CDR1 SGHTA, CDR2 FQGNSA. The CDR3 totals 17 residues. V shed 1 base, J shed 1 base, and the junction held 5 bases outside the gene matches. The CDR3 loop is CASSLDGLAGTQETQYF. CDR3 coding DNA: TGTGCCAGCAGCTTAGACGGACTAGCGGGTACCCAAGAGACCCAGTACTTC.

This clonotype was counted a single time. V and J are TRBV2 and TRBJ2-2; D unresolved. Germline-derived CDR1 and CDR2 are SNHLY and FYNNEI. The V end was cut by 6 bases, the J end by 6 bases, with 11 bases between. The CDR3 contains 13 residues. The CDR3 DNA is TGTGCCAGCAGCGCTAGGACGCCCGGGGAGCTGTTTTTT. Its protein product is CASSARTPGELFF. Full variable domain (missing parts from reference TRBV2 and TRBJ2-2): EPEVTQTPSHQVTQMGQEVILRCVPISNHLYFYWYRQILGQKVEFLVSFYNNEISEKSEIFDDQFSVERPDGSNFTLKIRSTKLEDSAMYFCASSARTPGELFFGEGSRLTVL.

This clonotype turned up a few times. The rearrangement links TRBV28 to TRBJ2-3; D possibly corresponds to TRBD2 (5 bases). Trimming took off 4 bases at V and 4 bases at J, with 15 bases between the two ends. The V gene's germline CDR1 is MDHEN and CDR2 SYDVKM. This CDR3 contains 15 residues. CDR3 in amino acids: CASSSTGKDPDTQYF. CDR3 DNA sequence: TGTGCCAGCAGTTCAACCGGGAAGGACCCAGATACGCAGTATTTT.

CDR3 sequence reads: CASSPQGEGHGYTF. DNA of the CDR3: TGTGCCAGCTCACCTCAAGGGGAAGGGCATGGCTACACCTTC. The chain uses TRBV18 and TRBJ1-2, with a tentative D call TRBD1 (5 bases). The germline V gene has CDR1 KGHSH and CDR2 LQKENI. There are 14 residues in the CDR3. V lost 3 bases and J lost 6, with 14 bases in between.

On this clonotype: Compared with germline, one end of the junction differs, possibly owing to a read error. The rearrangement uses TRBV2 and TRBJ1-1, with D perhaps matching TRBD1 (5 bases). Germline CDR1 and CDR2: SNHLY and FYNNEI. This CDR3 contains 12 residues. The CDR3 DNA follows: TGTGCCAGCAGAGAAGAGACAGTCGAAGCTTTCTTT. This gives the protein CASREETVEAFF.

The V gene is TRBV25-1, the J gene TRBJ1-2; 8 bases agree with TRBD1. Trimming cost V 6 bases and J 3 bases; bases outside gene matches: 12. The length of the CDR3 is 16 residues. CDR1 and CDR2 from the germline V gene are MGHDK and SYGVNS. This CDR3 is CASRTRDRHHYYGYTF. In DNA, the CDR3 is TGTGCCAGCAGAACCCGGGACAGGCATCATTACTATGGCTACACCTTC.

This clonotype showed up just a few times. The chain uses TRBV6-2 or TRBV6-3 and TRBJ2-1; TRBD2 aligns across 8 bases. Germline CDR1 reads MNHEY; CDR2 reads SVGEGT. V lost 4 bases to trimming and J lost 7 bases; unmatched junction nucleotides: 12. This CDR3 region has 16 residues. CDR3 amino acids: CASSSPLAVNRNEQFF. CDR3 coding DNA: TGTGCCAGCAGTTCCCCACTAGCGGTAAACCGAAATGAGCAGTTCTTC.

This clonotype was seen just once. The chain joins TRBV7-4 to TRBJ1-1, with 10 bases lining up with TRBD1. With 5 bases clipped from V and 5 bases from J, the junction kept 11 bases outside the gene matches. CDR3 length equals 16 residues. Germline CDR1 and CDR2: SGHVT and SQSDAQ. The CDR3 DNA sequence: TGTGCCAGCAGCCGCGGGACAGGGGAGCTTTGGACTGAAGCTTTCTTT. Translated: CASSRGTGELWTEAFF.

CDR3 DNA: TGTGCCGGCAGGGGTAGGGAGAGCTCCTACAATGAGCAGTTCTTC. It codes for CAGRGRESSYNEQFF. The genes are TRBV21-1 and TRBJ2-1. TRBV21-1 constitutes a pseudogene. The CDR3 totals 15 residues.

V usage is TRBV29-1 and J usage is TRBJ1-4; a possible D gene is TRBD1 (5 bases). The CDR3 totals 12 residues. CDR1 is SQVTM and CDR2 is ANQGSEA in the germline V gene. V lost 6 bases, J lost 5 bases, and 10 bases lay in between. CDR3 loop: CSVVAGNEKLFF. Here the CDR3 DNA reads TGCAGCGTCGTGGCAGGGAATGAAAAACTGTTTTTT.

CDR3 residues: CASSQVFTMGYNEQFF. CDR3 coding DNA: TGCGCCAGCAGCCAAGTTTTTACTATGGGATACAATGAGCAGTTCTTC. V and J are TRBV4-1 and TRBJ2-1; D is uncertain. The CDR3 totals 16 residues. The V end was cut by 1 base, the J end by 4 bases, with 14 bases between. Germline lookup yields CDR1 MGHRA and CDR2 YSYEKL.

This clonotype has a count of ten or more. The chain couples TRBV24-1 to TRBJ2-5; the D gene is possibly TRBD1 (6 bases). V lost 3 bases and J lost 5, with 18 bases in between. The germline V gene has CDR1 KGHDR and CDR2 SFDVKD. The CDR3 is made up of 16 amino acids. This chain's CDR3 is CATSDTTDRSWETQYF. The CDR3 nucleotides read TGTGCCACCAGTGATACAACGGACAGAAGCTGGGAGACCCAGTACTTC.

The gene calls are TRBV6-5 and TRBJ2-1; 11 bases line up with TRBD2. The CDR3 is 15 residues long. Per the germline V gene, CDR1 is MNHEY and CDR2 is SVGAGI. J lost 8 bases, V lost 6 bases, and 9 bases had no gene match. This chain's CDR3 is CASSVAGGRVDEQFF. DNA for the CDR3: TGTGCCAGCAGCGTAGCGGGAGGGAGGGTTGATGAGCAGTTCTTC.

This clonotype occurred a few times. V gene TRBV6-6 combines with J gene TRBJ2-7, with 7 nucleotides matching TRBD1. V lost 6 bases, J lost 4 bases, and 6 bases stayed unmatched. The germline gives CDR1 MNHNY, CDR2 SVGAGI (reference sequence). The CDR3 sequence is 13 residues long. The CDR3 sequence: CASRTTGEYEQYF. The CDR3, as DNA: TGTGCCAGCAGAACTACAGGGGAGTACGAGCAGTACTTC.

This clonotype was counted only a few times. The V call is TRBV6-5, the J call TRBJ2-1; 14 bases align to TRBD2. V dropped 4 bases and J dropped 0; count of bases not matched to a gene: 14. This CDR3 is 21 amino acids long. Germline-derived CDR1 and CDR2 are MNHEY and SVGAGI. The CDR3 DNA is TGTGCCAGCAGTTCACGGTCCGGGACTAGCGGGAGAAGAGGCTCCTACAATGAGCAGTTCTTC. As protein: CASSSRSGTSGRRGSYNEQFF.

V is TRBV13 and J is TRBJ2-1; D unclear. The germline gives CDR1 PRHDT, CDR2 FYEKMQ (reference sequence). CDR3 size: 18 residues. V shed 5 bases and J shed 2 bases, with 22 bases lying between them. The CDR3 DNA reads as TGTGCCAGCAGCCCCTGGTACGAGGCTCGAGGAACCTACAATGAGCAGTTCTTC. Translation: CASSPWYEARGTYNEQFF.

This clonotype was counted only a few times. This chain joins TRBV10-3 and TRBJ2-7; 9 nucleotides match TRBD1. The V segment lost 6 bases and the J segment 3 bases; nucleotides outside the gene matches: 3. Germline CDR1 ENHRY, CDR2 SYGVKD. The CDR3 has 13 residues. CDR3 region: CAIRPGQGYEQYF. In nucleotides, the CDR3 is TGTGCCATCAGGCCGGGACAGGGCTACGAGCAGTACTTC.